This T cell receptor (beta chain) was captured in a study of T cells in Graves' hyperthyroidism and ophthalmopathy (dated by TCRdb to the late 2010s). The study in broad terms: Peripheral blood was sampled at the time of initial diagnosis, prior to any treatment. Following sampling, methimazole starting at 30 mg daily was given to hyperthyroidism patients, and high-dose intravenous methylprednisolone was given to ophthalmopathy patients. The approximately 100 discovery patients were divided at random into training and test sets in a 7:3 ratio. The paper describes TCR Vbeta CDR3 sequencing of 135 peripheral blood samples, made up of 43 ophthalmopathy patients, 70 to 80 hyperthyroidism patients and 17 progressor patients. A discovery cohort of approximately 97 patients, roughly 45 with Graves' ophthalmopathy and approximately 60 with stable Graves' hyperthyroidism, was used to find distinguishing TCR V-J signatures. Prospective prediction of ophthalmopathy was tested in an independent validation cohort of fewer than 20 hyperthyroidism patients and some 17 patients who later progressed to ophthalmopathy. The study also compared thyroid tissue and blood T-cell repertoires from five or six Graves' hyperthyroidism patients. Broader findings and caveats from the paper: In validation, the model predicted progression to ophthalmopathy a median of about 6 months before onset, with about 67% sensitivity and more than 72% specificity. A 13 V-J signature model separated ophthalmopathy from stable hyperthyroidism, with 87.88% sensitivity and approximately 81% specificity in cross-validation and 80%/75% in testing. Most expanded thyroid clonotypes (frequency above 0.001) were also detected in blood, a finding suggesting that blood repertoires may reflect thyroid immune responses. Sample size was not statistically predetermined, and blinding of investigators to group allocation was not performed.

Including the terminal cysteine and phenylalanine, the CDR3 comprises 15 residues. The kept DNA is CDR3 alone, 45 bases in frame from the first base. For CDR1 and CDR2, the germline V gene (reference sequence) lists MNHEY and SMNVEV. V is clipped by 3 bases and J by 1 base, and the sequence between their germline boundaries is 10 bases long. Moderately to severely active disease, a Clinical Activity Score of at least 3, a NOSPECS grade of at least 4, and a duration under 3 months were present in ophthalmopathy patients. Exclusion was applied to patients with uncontrolled infections, other autoimmune diseases, pregnancy or lactation. Clinical symptoms, serum thyroxine and TRAb, thyroid ultrasound, and orbital computed tomography formed the basis for the diagnoses. Ficoll-Paque density gradient centrifugation was used to isolate PBMCs from about 10 ml of fresh peripheral blood. Trizol reagent was used to extract total RNA, and RNA quality was then checked on an Agilent 2100 Bioanalyzer.

The TCR beta CDR3 regions were amplified from the RNA transcripts. The TCR CDR3 was subjected to a first round of RT-PCR using the HTBI primer set and the Qiagen OneStep RT-PCR kit. Libraries were constructed in a second round of multiplex PCR, after which size selection and purification were carried out. Sequencing of the libraries was done on an Illumina HiSeq2000 using paired-end 100 bp reads. Turning to the authors' computational methods: SOAPnuke was used to process the raw data, removing reads that contained adapters or uncalled bases, had a mean Phred below 15, or lacked an exact match to the constant primer or identifier. COPE v1.2.5 was used to merge the high-quality paired reads, and each unique nucleotide sequence was defined as a clonotype. MiTCR v1.1 was used to align clonotypes to the IMGT TRBV, TRBD and TRBJ reference segments. Analysis was restricted to V-J combinations with a frequency above 0.0001, which covered over 98% of repertoires. The TCS score was defined as the ratio of F50 (clonal expansion) to E x V (chaos), calculated using BLOSUM62-based TCRdist between CDR3 peptides within each V-J. Welch's t-statistics and random forest reduced roughly 540 V-J features to roughly 13, which were used in a naive Bayes classifier (R e1071). The public reads were quality trimmed at Q25 with fastp and then assembled into clones with MiXCR by TCRdb, keeping productive beta chains. Duplicate CDR3 protein sequences are folded into a single record with the most common DNA and genes. V and J calls and clone size were set by TCRdb, not the authors. The sample yields fewer than 400,000 distinct CDR3 sequences; over 12% were counted once. Together, the top ten hold approximately 29% of the sample.

A word on this clonotype: Its binding antigen is unknown. No per-base quality is available; no much larger clone lies one base away.

The chain couples TRBV27 to TRBJ2-1; TRBD2 is perhaps the D gene, given 5 matching bases. This receptor was obtained from a man aged 45-65 years with Graves' ophthalmopathy. The material sequenced was blood. At the DNA level, the sequence is TGTGCCAGCAGTTTTGGCTGGGAGTCCTACAATGAGCAGTTCTTC. Its product reads: CASSFGWESYNEQFF.